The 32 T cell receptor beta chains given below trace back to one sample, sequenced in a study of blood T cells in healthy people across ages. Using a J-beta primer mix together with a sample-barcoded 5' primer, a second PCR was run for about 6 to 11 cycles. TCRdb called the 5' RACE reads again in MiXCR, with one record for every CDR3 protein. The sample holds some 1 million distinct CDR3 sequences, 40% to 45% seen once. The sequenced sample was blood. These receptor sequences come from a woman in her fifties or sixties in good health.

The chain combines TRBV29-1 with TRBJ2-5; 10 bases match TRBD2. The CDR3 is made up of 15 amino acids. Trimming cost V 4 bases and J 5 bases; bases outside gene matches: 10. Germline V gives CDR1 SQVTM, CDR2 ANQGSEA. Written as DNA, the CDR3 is TGCAGCGTTGTATCCCCGGGACTAGCGTGGGAGACCCAGTACTTC. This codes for CSVVSPGLAWETQYF. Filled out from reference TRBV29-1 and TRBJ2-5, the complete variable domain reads SAVISQKPSRDICQRGTSLTIQCQVDSQVTMMFWYRQQPGQSLTLIATANQGSEATYESGFVIDKFPISRPNLTFSTLTVSNMSPEDSSIYLCSVVSPGLAWETQYFGPGTRLLVL.

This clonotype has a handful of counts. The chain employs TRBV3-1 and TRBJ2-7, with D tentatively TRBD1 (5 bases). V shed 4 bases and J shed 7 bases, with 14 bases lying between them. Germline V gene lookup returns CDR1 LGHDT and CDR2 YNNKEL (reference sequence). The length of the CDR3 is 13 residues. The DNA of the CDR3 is TGTGCCAGCAGCCGCAAGGGGTACGGGGAGCAGTACTTC. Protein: CASSRKGYGEQYF.

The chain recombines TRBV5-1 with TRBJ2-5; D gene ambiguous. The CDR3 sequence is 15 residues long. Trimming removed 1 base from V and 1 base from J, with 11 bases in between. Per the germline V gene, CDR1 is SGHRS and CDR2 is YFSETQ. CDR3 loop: CASSLSGRIQETQYF. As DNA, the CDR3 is TGCGCCAGCAGCTTGTCAGGTAGAATCCAAGAGACCCAGTACTTC.

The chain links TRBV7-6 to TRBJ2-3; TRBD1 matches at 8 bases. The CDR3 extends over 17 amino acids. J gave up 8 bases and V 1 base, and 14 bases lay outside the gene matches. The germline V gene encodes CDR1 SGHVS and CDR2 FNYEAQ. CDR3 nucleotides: TGTGCCAGCAGCTTAGTTTCCGGACAGGGTTTTACAAGTACGCAGTATTTT. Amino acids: CASSLVSGQGFTSTQYF.

The CDR3 DNA reads TGTGCCAGCAGTTTCTCCCGCCCACGAGGACAGGGGGGCAATCAGCCCCAGCATTTT. This sequence encodes CASSFSRPRGQGGNQPQHF. The chain couples TRBV28 to TRBJ1-5, with 10 bases aligning to TRBD1. J lost 2 bases, V lost 3 bases, and 13 bases had no gene match. This CDR3 has 19 amino acids. CDR1 and CDR2 from the germline V gene are MDHEN and SYDVKM. The full variable domain, with the rest looked up from reference TRBV28 and TRBJ1-5, is DVKVTQSSRYLVKRTGEKVFLECVQDMDHENMFWYRQDPGLGLRLIYFSYDVKMKEKGDIPEGYSVSREKKERFSLILESASTNQTSMYLCASSFSRPRGQGGNQPQHFGDGTRLSIL.

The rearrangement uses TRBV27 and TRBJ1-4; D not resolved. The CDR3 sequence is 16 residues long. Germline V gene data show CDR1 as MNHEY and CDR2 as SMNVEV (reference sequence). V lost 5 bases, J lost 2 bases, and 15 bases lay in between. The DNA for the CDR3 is TGTGCCAGCAGTCCAACACTTACAGTTACTAATGAAAAACTGTTTTTT. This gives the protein CASSPTLTVTNEKLFF.

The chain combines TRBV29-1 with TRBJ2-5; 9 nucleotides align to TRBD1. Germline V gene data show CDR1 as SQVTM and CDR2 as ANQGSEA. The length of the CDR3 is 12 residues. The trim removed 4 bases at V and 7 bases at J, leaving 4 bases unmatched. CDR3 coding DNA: TGCAGCGTTGTAAGACAGGGGGGGACCCAGTACTTC. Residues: CSVVRQGGTQYF.

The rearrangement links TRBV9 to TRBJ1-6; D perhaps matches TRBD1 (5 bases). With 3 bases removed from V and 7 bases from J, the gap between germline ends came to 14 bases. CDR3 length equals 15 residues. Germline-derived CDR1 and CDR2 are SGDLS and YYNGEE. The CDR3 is CASSASPGPNSPLHF. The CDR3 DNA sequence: TGTGCCAGCAGCGCTTCTCCGGGACCGAATTCACCCCTCCACTTT. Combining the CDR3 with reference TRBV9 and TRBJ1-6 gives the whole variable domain DSGVTQTPKHLITATGQRVTLRCSPRSGDLSVYWYQQSLDQGLQFLIQYYNGEERAKGNILERFSAQQFPDLHSELNLSSLELGDSALYFCASSASPGPNSPLHFGNGTRLTVT.

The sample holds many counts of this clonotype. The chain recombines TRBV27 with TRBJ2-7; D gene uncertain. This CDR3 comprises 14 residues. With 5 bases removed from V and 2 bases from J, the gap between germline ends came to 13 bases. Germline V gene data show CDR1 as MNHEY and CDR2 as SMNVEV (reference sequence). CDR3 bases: TGTGCCAGCAGTCTAAGGACCGAGACCTACGAGCAGTACTTC. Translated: CASSLRTETYEQYF.

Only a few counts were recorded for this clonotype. CDR3 region: CASSLFSGNEQFF. CDR3 DNA: TGTGCCAGCAGTTTATTTAGCGGAAATGAGCAGTTCTTC. This sequence joins TRBV27 and TRBJ2-1; tentatively, D is TRBD2 (6 bases). This CDR3 is built from 13 residues. V was shortened by 1 base and J by 7 bases, with 8 bases between the two germline ends. CDR1 MNHEY and CDR2 SMNVEV come from the germline V gene (reference sequence).

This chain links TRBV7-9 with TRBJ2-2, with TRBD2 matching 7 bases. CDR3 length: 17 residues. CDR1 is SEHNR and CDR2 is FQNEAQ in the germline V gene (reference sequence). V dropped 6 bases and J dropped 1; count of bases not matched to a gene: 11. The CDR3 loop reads CASRYSWVAGNTGELFF. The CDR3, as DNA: TGTGCCAGCAGATACAGTTGGGTAGCGGGGAACACCGGGGAGCTGTTTTTT.

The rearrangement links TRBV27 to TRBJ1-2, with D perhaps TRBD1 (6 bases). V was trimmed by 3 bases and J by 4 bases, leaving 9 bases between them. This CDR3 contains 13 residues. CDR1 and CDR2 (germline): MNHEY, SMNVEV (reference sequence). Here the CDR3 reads CASSFGQSYGYTF. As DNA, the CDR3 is TGTGCCAGCAGTTTCGGACAGTCCTATGGCTACACCTTC.

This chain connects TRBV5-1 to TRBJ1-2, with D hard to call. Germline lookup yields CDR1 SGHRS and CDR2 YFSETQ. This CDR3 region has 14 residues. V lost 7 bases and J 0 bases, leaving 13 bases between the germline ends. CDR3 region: CASGPQAANYGYTF. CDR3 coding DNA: TGCGCCAGCGGACCCCAGGCCGCTAACTATGGCTACACCTTC.

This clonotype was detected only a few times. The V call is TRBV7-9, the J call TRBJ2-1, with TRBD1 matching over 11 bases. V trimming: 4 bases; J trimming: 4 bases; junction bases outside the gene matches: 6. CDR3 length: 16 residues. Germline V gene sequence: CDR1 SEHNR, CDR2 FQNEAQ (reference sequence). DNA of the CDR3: TGTGCCAGCAGCTCTGGGACAGGGGGTTTTTACAATGAGCAGTTCTTC. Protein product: CASSSGTGGFYNEQFF.

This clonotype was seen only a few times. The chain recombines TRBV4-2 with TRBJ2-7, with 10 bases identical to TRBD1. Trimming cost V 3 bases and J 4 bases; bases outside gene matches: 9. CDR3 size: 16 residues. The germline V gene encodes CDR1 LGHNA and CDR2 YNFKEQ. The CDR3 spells CASSQSTGQGDYEQYF. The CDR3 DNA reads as TGTGCCAGCAGCCAGTCCACAGGACAGGGGGATTACGAGCAGTACTTC.

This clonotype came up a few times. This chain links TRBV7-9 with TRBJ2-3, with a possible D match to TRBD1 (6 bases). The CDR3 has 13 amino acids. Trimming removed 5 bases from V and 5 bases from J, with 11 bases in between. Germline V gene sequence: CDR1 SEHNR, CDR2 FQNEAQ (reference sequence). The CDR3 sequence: CASSLRDKDTQYF. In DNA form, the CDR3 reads TGTGCCAGCAGCCTCCGGGACAAAGATACGCAGTATTTT. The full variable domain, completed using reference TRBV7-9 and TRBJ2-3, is DTGVSQNPRHKITKRGQNVTFRCDPISEHNRLYWYRQTLGQGPEFLTYFQNEAQLEKSRLLSDRFSAERPKGSFSTLEIQRTEQGDSAMYLCASSLRDKDTQYFGPGTRLTVL.

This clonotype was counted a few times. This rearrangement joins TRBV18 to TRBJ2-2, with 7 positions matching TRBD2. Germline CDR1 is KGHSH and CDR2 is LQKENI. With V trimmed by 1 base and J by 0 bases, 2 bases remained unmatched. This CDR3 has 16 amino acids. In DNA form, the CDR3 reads TGTGCCAGCTCACCACTAGCGGGCCCGAACACCGGGGAGCTGTTTTTT. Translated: CASSPLAGPNTGELFF.

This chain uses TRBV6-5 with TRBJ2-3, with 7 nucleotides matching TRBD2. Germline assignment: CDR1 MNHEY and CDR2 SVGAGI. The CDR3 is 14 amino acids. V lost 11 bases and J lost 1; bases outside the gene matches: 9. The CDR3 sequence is CAGTGLEGTDTQYF. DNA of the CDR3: TGTGCCGGCACCGGACTAGAAGGCACAGATACGCAGTATTTT.

The CDR3 DNA reads TGTGCCAGCAGTTTGAAGGACAGCGGGTACGAGCAGTACTTC. It specifies CASSLKDSGYEQYF. The V call is TRBV27, the J call TRBJ2-7, with D possibly being TRBD1 or TRBD2 (6 bases each). This CDR3 region has 14 residues. V was clipped by 3 bases and J by 4 bases, with 13 bases between them. Germline CDR1 MNHEY, CDR2 SMNVEV (reference sequence).

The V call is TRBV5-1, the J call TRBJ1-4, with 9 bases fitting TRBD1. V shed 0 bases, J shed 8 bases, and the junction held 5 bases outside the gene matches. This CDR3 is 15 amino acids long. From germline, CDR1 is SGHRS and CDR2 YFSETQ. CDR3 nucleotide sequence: TGCGCCAGCAGCTTGGCGGGACAGGGATCGGAAAAACTGTTTTTT. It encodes CASSLAGQGSEKLFF.

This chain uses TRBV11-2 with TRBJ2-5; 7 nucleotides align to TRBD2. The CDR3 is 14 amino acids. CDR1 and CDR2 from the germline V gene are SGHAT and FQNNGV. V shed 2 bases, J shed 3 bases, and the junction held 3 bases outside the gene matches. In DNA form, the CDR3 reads TGTGCCAGCAGCTTAAGCGGGGCCGAAGAGACCCAGTACTTC. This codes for CASSLSGAEETQYF.

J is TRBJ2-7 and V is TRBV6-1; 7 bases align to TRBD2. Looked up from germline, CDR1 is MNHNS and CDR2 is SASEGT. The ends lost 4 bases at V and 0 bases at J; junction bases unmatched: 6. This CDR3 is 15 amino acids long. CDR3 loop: CASSAASGASYEQYF. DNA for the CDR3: TGTGCCAGCAGTGCCGCTAGCGGTGCCTCCTACGAGCAGTACTTC.

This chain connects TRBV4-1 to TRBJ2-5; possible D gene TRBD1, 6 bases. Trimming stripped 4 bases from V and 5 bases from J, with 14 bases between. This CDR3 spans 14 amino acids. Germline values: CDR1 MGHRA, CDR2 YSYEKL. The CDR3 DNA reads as TGCGCCAGCAGCCGACCCCACACAGGGGAGACCCAGTACTTC. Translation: CASSRPHTGETQYF.

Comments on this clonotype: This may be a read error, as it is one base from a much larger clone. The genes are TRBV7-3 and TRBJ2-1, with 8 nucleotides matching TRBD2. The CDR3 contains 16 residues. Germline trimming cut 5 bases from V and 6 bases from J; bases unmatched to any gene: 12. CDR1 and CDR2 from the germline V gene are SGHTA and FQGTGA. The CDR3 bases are TGTGCCAGCAGCCCCCGACTAGCGAGAGGTTTCAATGAGCAGTTCTTC. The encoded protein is CASSPRLARGFNEQFF.

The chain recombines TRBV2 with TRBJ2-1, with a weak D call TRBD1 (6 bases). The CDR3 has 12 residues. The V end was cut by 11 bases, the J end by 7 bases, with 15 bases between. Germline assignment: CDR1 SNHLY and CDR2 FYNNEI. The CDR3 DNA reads TGTGCCTTAAGACAGGCCCTGAATGAGCAGTTCTTC. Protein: CALRQALNEQFF.

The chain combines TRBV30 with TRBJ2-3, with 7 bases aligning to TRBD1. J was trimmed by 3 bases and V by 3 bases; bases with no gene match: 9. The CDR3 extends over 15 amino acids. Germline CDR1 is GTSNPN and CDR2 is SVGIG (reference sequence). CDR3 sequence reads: CAWRSGQSLTDTQYF. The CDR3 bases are TGTGCCTGGAGGTCGGGACAGAGTCTAACAGATACGCAGTATTTT.

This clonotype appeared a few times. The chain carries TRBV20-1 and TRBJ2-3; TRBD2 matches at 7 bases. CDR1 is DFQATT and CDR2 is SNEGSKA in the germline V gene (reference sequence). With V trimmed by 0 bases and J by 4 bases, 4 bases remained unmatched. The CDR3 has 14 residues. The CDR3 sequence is CSARESGRADTQYF. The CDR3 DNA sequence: TGCAGTGCTAGAGAGTCAGGGAGGGCAGATACGCAGTATTTT.

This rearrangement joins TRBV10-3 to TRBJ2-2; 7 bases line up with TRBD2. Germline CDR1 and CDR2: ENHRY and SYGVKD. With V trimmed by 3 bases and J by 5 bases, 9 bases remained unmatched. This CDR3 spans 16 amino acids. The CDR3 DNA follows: TGTGCCATCAGTGACCCTAGCGGAGGCTGGACCGGGGAGCTGTTTTTT. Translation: CAISDPSGGWTGELFF.

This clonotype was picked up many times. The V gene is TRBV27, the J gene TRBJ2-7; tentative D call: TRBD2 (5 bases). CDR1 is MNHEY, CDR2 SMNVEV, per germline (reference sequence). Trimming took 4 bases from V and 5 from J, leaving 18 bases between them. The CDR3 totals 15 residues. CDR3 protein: CASSSPGSRQDEQYF. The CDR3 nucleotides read TGTGCCAGCAGTTCCCCGGGGTCCAGACAAGACGAGCAGTACTTC.

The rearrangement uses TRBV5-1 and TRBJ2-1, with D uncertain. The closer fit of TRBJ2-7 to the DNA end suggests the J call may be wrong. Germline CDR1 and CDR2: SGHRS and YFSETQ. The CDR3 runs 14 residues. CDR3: CASSLGAAYNEQYF. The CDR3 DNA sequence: TGCGCCAGCAGCTTGGGGGCCGCCTACAATGAGCAGTACTTC.

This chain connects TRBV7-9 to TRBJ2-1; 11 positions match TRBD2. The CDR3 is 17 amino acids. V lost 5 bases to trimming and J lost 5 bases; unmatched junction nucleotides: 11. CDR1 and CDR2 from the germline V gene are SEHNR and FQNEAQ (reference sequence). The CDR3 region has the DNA TGTGCCAGCAGCCTGGGACTAGCGGCCCTGTTAGACAATGAGCAGTTCTTC. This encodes CASSLGLAALLDNEQFF. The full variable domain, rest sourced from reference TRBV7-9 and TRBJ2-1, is DTGVSQNPRHKITKRGQNVTFRCDPISEHNRLYWYRQTLGQGPEFLTYFQNEAQLEKSRLLSDRFSAERPKGSFSTLEIQRTEQGDSAMYLCASSLGLAALLDNEQFFGPGTRLTVL.

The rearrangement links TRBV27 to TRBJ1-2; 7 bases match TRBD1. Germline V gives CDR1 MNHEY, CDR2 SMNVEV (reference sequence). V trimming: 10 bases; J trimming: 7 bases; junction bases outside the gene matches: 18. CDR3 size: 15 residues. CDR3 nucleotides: TGTGCCACCGCCCAAACACAGGGGTCGCTTAGTGGCTACACCTTC. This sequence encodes CATAQTQGSLSGYTF.